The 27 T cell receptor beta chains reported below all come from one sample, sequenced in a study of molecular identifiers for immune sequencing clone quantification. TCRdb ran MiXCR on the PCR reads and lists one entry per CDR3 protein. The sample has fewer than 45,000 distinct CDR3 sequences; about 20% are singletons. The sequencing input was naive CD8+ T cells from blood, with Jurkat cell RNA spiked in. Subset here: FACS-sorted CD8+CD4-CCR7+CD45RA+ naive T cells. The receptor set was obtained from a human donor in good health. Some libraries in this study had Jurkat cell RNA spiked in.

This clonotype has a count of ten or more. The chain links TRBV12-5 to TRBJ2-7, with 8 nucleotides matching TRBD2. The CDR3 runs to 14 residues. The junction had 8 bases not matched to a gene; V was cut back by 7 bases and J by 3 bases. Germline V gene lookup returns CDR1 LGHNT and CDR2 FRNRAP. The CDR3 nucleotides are TGTGCTAGTGTCCCAGCGGGAGTAGACTACGAGCAGTACTTC. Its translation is CASVPAGVDYEQYF. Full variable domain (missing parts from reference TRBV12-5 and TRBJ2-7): DARVTQTPRHKVTEMGQEVTMRCQPILGHNTVFWYRQTMMQGLELLAYFRNRAPLDDSGMPKDRFSAEMPDATLATLKIQPSEPRDSAVYFCASVPAGVDYEQYFGPGTRLTVT.

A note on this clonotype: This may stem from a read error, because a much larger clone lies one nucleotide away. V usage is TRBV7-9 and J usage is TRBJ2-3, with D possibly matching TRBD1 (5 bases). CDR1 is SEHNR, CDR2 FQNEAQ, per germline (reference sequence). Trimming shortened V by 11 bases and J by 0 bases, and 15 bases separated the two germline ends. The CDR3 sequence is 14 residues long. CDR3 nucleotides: TGTGCCGGGGTCCAGGGCTCTAGCACAGATACGCAGTATTTT. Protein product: CAGVQGSSTDTQYF.

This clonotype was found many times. The DNA for the CDR3 is TGTGCCAGCACCAGGACTAGCGGGACCACAGATACGCAGTATTTT. Translation: CASTRTSGTTDTQYF. The chain combines TRBV7-6 with TRBJ2-3; 12 bases match TRBD2. With 7 bases clipped from V and 2 bases from J, the junction kept 4 bases outside the gene matches. This CDR3 spans 15 amino acids. Germline V gene lookup returns CDR1 SGHVS and CDR2 FNYEAQ.

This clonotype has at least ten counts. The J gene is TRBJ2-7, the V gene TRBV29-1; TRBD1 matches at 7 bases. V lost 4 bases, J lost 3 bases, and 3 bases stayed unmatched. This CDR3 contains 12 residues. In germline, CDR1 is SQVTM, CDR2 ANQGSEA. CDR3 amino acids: CSVATGYYEQYF. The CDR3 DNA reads TGCAGCGTTGCGACAGGGTACTACGAGCAGTACTTC.

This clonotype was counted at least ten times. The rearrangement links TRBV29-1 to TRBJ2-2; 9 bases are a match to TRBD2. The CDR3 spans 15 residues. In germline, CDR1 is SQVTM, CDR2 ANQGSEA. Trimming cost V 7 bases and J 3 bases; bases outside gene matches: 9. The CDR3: CSAEASGAYTGELFF. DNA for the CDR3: TGCAGCGCAGAGGCTAGCGGGGCTTACACCGGGGAGCTGTTTTTT.

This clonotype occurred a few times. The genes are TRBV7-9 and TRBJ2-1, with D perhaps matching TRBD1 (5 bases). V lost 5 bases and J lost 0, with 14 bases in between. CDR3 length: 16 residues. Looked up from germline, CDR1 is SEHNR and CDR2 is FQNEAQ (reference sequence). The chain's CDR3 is CASSPKGFSSYNEQFF. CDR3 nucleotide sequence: TGTGCCAGCAGCCCCAAGGGGTTTAGCTCCTACAATGAGCAGTTCTTC.

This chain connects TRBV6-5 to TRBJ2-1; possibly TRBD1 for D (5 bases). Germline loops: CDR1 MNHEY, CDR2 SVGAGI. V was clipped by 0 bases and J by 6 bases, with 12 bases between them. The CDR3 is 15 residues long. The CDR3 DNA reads TGTGCCAGCAGTTACTCGATAGACAGTTCCAATGAGCAGTTCTTC. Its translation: CASSYSIDSSNEQFF.

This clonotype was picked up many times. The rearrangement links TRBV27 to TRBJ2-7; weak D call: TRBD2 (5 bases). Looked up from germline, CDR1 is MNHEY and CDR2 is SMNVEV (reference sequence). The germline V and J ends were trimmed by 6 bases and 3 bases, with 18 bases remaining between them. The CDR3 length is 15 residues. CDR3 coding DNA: TGTGCCAGCAGGGTTACGGGCAGCGGCTTCTACGAGCAGTACTTC. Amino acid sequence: CASRVTGSGFYEQYF.

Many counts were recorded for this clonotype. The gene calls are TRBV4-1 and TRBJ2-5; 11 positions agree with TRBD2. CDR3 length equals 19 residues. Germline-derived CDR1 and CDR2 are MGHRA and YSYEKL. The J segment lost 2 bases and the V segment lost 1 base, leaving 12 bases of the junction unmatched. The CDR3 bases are TGCGCCAGCAGCCAAGCACCTAGCGGGAGGTTTATTGGGCAAGAGACCCAGTACTTC. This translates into CASSQAPSGRFIGQETQYF.

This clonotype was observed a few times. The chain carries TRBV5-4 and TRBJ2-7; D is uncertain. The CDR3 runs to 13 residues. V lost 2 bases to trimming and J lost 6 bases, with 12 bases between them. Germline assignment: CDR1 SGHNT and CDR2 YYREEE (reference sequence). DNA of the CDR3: TGTGCCAGCAGCTTATTTAAGGGTCGCGAGCAGTACTTC. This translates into CASSLFKGREQYF.

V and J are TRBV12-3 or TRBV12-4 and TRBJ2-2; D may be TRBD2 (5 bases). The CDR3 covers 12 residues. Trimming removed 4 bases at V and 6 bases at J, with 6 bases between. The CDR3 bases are TGTGCCAGCAGTTCGGGGTCCGGGGAGCTGTTTTTT. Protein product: CASSSGSGELFF.

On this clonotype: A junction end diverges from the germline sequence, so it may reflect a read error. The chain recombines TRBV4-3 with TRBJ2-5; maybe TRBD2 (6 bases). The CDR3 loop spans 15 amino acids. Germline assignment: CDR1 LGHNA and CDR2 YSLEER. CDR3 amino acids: CAGSQFGGRQETQYF. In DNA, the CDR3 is TGCGCCGGCAGCCAGTTCGGGGGTAGGCAAGAGACCCAGTACTTC.

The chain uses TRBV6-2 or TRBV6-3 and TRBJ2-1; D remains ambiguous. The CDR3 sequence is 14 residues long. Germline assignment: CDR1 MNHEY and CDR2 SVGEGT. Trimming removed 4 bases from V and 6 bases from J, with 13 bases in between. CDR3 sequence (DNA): TGTGCCAGCAGTTTTTTCCCGGGCGGCAATGAGCAGTTCTTC. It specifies CASSFFPGGNEQFF.

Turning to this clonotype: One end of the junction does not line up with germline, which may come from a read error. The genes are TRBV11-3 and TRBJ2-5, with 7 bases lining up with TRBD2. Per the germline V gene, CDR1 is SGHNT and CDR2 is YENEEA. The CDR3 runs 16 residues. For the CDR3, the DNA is TGTGCCAGCAGCACGCGGGACGGGGGGACGAAAGAGACCCGGTACTTC. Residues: CASSTRDGGTKETRYF.

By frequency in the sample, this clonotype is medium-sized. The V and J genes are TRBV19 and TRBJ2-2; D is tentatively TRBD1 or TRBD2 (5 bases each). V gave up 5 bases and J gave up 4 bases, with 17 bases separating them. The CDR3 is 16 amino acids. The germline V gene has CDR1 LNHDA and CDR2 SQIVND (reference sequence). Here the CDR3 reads CASSGTEAWGTGELFF. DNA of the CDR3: TGTGCCAGTAGTGGGACGGAAGCCTGGGGCACCGGGGAGCTGTTTTTT.

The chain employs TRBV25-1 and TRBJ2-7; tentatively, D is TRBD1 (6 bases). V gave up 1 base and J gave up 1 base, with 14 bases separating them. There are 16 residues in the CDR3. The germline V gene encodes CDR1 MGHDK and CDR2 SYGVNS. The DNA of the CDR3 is TGTGCCAGCAGTGAATTAGGTTTTGACAGGTCCTACGAGCAGTACTTC. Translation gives CASSELGFDRSYEQYF.

The CDR3 nucleotides read TGTGCCAGCAGTTTATCGGGGGAGGTCTACGAGCAGTACTTC. This encodes CASSLSGEVYEQYF. The chain couples TRBV28 to TRBJ2-7, with D possibly TRBD2 on 6 matching bases. CDR3 length: 14 amino acids. From germline, CDR1 is MDHEN and CDR2 SYDVKM. V lost 1 base and J 3 bases, leaving 10 bases between the germline ends.

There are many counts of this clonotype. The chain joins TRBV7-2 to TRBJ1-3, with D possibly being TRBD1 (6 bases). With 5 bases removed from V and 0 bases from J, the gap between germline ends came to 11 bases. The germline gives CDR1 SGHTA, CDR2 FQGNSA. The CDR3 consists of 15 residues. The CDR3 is CASSRDRNSGNTIYF. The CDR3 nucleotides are TGTGCCAGCAGCAGAGACAGGAACTCTGGAAACACCATATATTTT.

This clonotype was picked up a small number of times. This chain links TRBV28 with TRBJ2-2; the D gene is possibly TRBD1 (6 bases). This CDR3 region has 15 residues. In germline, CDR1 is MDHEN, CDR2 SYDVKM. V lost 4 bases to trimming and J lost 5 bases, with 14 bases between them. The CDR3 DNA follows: TGTGCCAGCAGTTCAGGGACCAGGGGAACCGGGGAGCTGTTTTTT. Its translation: CASSSGTRGTGELFF.

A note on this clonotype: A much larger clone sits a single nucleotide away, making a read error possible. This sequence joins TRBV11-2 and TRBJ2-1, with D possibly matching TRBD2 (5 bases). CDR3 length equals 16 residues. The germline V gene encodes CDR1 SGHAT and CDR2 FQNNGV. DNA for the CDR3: TGTGCCAGCAACTTAGGGCTGGGAGTTTCCTACAATGAGCAGTTCTTC. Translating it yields CASNLGLGVSYNEQFF.

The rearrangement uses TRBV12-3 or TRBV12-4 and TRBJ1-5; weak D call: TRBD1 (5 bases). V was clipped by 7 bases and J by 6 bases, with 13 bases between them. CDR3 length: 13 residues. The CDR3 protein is CASTGTWSQPQHF. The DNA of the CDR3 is TGTGCCAGCACCGGGACTTGGTCTCAGCCCCAGCATTTT.

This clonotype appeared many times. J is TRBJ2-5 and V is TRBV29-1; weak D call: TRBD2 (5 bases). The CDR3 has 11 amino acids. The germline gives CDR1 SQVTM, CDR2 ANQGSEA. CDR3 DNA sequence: TGCACCACGCGCGGGCAAGAGACCCAGTACTTC. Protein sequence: CTTRGQETQYF.

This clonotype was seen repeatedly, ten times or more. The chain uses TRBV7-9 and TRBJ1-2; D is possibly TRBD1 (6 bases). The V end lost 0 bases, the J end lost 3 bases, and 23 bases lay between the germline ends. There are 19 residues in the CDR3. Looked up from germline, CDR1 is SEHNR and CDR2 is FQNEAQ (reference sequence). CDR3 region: CASSLALGTKNAPHYGYTF. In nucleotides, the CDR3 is TGTGCCAGCAGCTTAGCGCTGGGGACAAAAAATGCCCCGCACTATGGCTACACCTTC.

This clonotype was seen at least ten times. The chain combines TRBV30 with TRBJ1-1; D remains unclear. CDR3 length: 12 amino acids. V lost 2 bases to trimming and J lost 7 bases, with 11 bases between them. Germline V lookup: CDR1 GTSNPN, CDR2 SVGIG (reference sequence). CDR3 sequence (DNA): TGTGCCTGGAGTCCCATTTTATTTGAAGCTTTCTTT. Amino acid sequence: CAWSPILFEAFF.

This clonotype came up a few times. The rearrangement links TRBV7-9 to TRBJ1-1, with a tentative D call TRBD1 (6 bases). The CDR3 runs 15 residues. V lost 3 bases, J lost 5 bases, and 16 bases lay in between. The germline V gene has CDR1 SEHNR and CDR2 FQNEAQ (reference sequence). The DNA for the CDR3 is TGTGCCAGCAGCTTCTTCTGGGGGCAGGTAACTGAAGCTTTCTTT. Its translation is CASSFFWGQVTEAFF.

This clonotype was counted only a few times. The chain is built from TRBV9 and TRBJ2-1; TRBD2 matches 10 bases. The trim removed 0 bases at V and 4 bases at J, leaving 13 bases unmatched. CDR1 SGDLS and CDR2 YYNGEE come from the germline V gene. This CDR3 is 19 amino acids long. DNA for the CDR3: TGTGCCAGCAGCGTAGGGTCAGGTCTAGCGGGAGTCTTGTACAATGAGCAGTTCTTC. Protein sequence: CASSVGSGLAGVLYNEQFF.

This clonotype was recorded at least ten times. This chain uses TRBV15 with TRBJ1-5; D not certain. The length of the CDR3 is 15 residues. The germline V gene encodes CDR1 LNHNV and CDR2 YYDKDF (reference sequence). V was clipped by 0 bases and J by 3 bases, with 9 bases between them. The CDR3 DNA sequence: TGTGCCACCAGCAGAGATTCCCATATCAATCAGCCCCAGCATTTT. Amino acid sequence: CATSRDSHINQPQHF.